One sample yielded the 29 T cell receptor beta chains listed below, sequenced in a study of blood T cells in healthy people across ages. Combining a sample-barcoded 5' primer with a J-beta primer mix, a second PCR ran for about 6 to 11 cycles. MiXCR was run by TCRdb on the 5' RACE reads, yielding one entry per CDR3 protein. The sample lists 750,000 or so distinct CDR3 sequences, roughly 25% occurring once. These same data were also listed under a study on T cells of mothers and their children.

Sample: blood. These receptors originate from a boy aged 5-17 years in good health.

The DNA for the CDR3 is TGTGCTAGTGGTTCGGGAGTGATCGAAGCTTTCTTT. Amino acids: CASGSGVIEAFF. The rearrangement joins TRBV12-5 to TRBJ1-1; D ambiguous. This CDR3 has 12 amino acids. Trimming left V 4 bases short and J 8 bases short, with 11 bases between. Germline loops: CDR1 LGHNT, CDR2 FRNRAP.

This clonotype was detected only a few times. V is TRBV3-1 and J is TRBJ2-5, with 10 bases aligning to TRBD2. CDR3 length equals 15 residues. V lost 4 bases and J lost 5; bases outside the gene matches: 7. CDR1 and CDR2 (germline): LGHDT, YNNKEL (reference sequence). CDR3 amino acids: CASSPWDSGRETQYF. As DNA, the CDR3 is TGTGCCAGCAGCCCCTGGGATAGCGGGAGGGAGACCCAGTACTTC.

This clonotype was counted only a few times. V usage is TRBV7-2 and J usage is TRBJ2-7; D gene unclear. Germline V gene sequence: CDR1 SGHTA, CDR2 FQGNSA. V was cut by 5 bases and J by 5 bases, with 13 bases left in between. CDR3 length: 13 residues. CDR3 coding DNA: TGTGCCAGCAGCCCCCCCCCTATCGACGAGCAGTACTTC. Its protein product is CASSPPPIDEQYF. Supplemented by reference TRBV7-2 and TRBJ2-7, the full variable domain reads GAGVSQSPSNKVTEKGKDVELRCDPISGHTALYWYRQSLGQGLEFLIYFQGNSAPDKSGLPSDRFSAERTGGSVSTLTIQRTQQEDSAVYLCASSPPPIDEQYFGPGTRLTVT.

The gene calls are TRBV2 and TRBJ1-6; D not resolved. Germline V gene sequence: CDR1 SNHLY, CDR2 FYNNEI. V dropped 2 bases and J dropped 11 bases, with 13 bases sitting between them. This CDR3 contains 14 residues. CDR3 sequence reads: CASSELSGFTPLHF. CDR3 in DNA: TGTGCCAGCAGTGAACTCTCAGGATTCACACCCCTCCACTTT.

This clonotype was counted between two and nine times. At one of its ends the junction is not consistent with the germline gene, which may arise from a read error. This chain connects TRBV29-1 to TRBJ2-2; unclear D gene. Germline V gene sequence: CDR1 SQVTM, CDR2 ANQGSEA. There are 14 residues in the CDR3. CDR3 region: CSAVETSKTGELFF. In DNA form, the CDR3 reads TGCAGCGCCGTTGAGACGTCGAAGACCGGGGAGCTGTTTTTT.

This chain joins TRBV7-9 and TRBJ2-5; D is undetermined. Per germline, CDR1 SEHNR and CDR2 FQNEAQ (reference sequence). The CDR3 has 13 residues. The V gene lost 5 bases and the J gene lost 0 bases, with 7 bases spanning the gap. CDR3 sequence reads: CASSPTDQETQYF. In nucleotides, the CDR3 is TGTGCCAGCAGCCCCACAGACCAAGAGACCCAGTACTTC. Filled out from reference TRBV7-9 and TRBJ2-5, the complete variable domain reads DTGVSQNPRHKITKRGQNVTFRCDPISEHNRLYWYRQTLGQGPEFLTYFQNEAQLEKSRLLSDRFSAERPKGSFSTLEIQRTEQGDSAMYLCASSPTDQETQYFGPGTRLLVL.

The chain carries TRBV28 and TRBJ2-2; a possible D gene is TRBD2 (7 bases). V lost 5 bases, J lost 0 bases, and 13 bases lay in between. The length of the CDR3 is 16 residues. Germline values: CDR1 MDHEN, CDR2 SYDVKM. Written as DNA, the CDR3 is TGTGCCAGCAGTCCTGGGCGGGGGCCGAACACCGGGGAGCTGTTTTTT. This translates into CASSPGRGPNTGELFF.

This clonotype was seen only a few times. The chain links TRBV4-2 to TRBJ2-1; no clear D gene. Trimming left V 0 bases short and J 0 bases short, with 6 bases between. Germline V lookup: CDR1 LGHNA, CDR2 YNFKEQ. This CDR3 is built from 15 residues. CDR3 protein: CASSQDSDSYNEQFF. CDR3 nucleotides: TGTGCCAGCAGCCAAGACAGCGACTCCTACAATGAGCAGTTCTTC.

This clonotype has a handful of counts. CDR3 nucleotide sequence: TGCGCCAGCAGCTTGGAAACAGGGGGCAGGTACGAGCAGTACTTC. Its translation: CASSLETGGRYEQYF. The chain recombines TRBV5-1 with TRBJ2-7, with 9 bases fitting TRBD1. This CDR3 region has 15 residues. V dropped 0 bases and J dropped 4; count of bases not matched to a gene: 5. Germline CDR1 reads SGHRS; CDR2 reads YFSETQ.

The genes are TRBV29-1 and TRBJ2-5, with D unclear. The CDR3 length is 11 residues. V lost 2 bases and J 5 bases, leaving 6 bases between the germline ends. CDR1 is SQVTM, CDR2 ANQGSEA, per germline. CDR3 coding DNA: TGCAGCGTTGAACACATGGAGACCCAGTACTTC. Its translation is CSVEHMETQYF.

The rearrangement uses TRBV2 and TRBJ2-5, with D perhaps matching TRBD1 or TRBD2 (6 bases each). The J call may be faulty, since TRBJ2-7 better matches the DNA end. The CDR3 has 15 amino acids. The V gene's germline CDR1 is SNHLY and CDR2 FYNNEI. The CDR3 reads CASSGGQGTLYEQYF. In DNA, the CDR3 is TGTGCCAGCTCTGGGGGGCAGGGGACTCTCTACGAGCAGTACTTC.

This chain links TRBV24-1 with TRBJ2-2; the D gene is possibly TRBD2 (6 bases). The V gene's germline CDR1 is KGHDR and CDR2 SFDVKD. The CDR3 spans 13 residues. The V gene lost 5 bases and the J gene lost 7 bases, with 10 bases spanning the gap. The CDR3 sequence is CATSAGSGGELFF. CDR3 DNA: TGTGCCACCAGTGCCGGGAGTGGCGGGGAGCTGTTTTTT.

This clonotype appeared a few times. The genes are TRBV20-1 and TRBJ2-7, with TRBD1 matching over 9 bases. V shed 5 bases and J 0 bases; nucleotides not matched to a gene: 2. CDR1 DFQATT and CDR2 SNEGSKA come from the germline V gene (reference sequence). The CDR3 runs to 13 residues. For the CDR3, the DNA is TGCAGTGCTGGACAGGGGAGCTCCTACGAGCAGTACTTC. This sequence encodes CSAGQGSSYEQYF.

The chain employs TRBV7-9 and TRBJ2-7; D uncertain. The CDR3 loop spans 13 amino acids. Germline lookup yields CDR1 SEHNR and CDR2 FQNEAQ (reference sequence). Trimming stripped 4 bases from V and 1 base from J, with 8 bases between. The chain's CDR3 is CASSSSTSYEQYF. CDR3 nucleotide sequence: TGTGCCAGCAGCTCCTCTACGTCCTACGAGCAGTACTTC.

The V call is TRBV15, the J call TRBJ2-6; D uncertain. The germline V gene encodes CDR1 LNHNV and CDR2 YYDKDF (reference sequence). V lost 1 base, J lost 3 bases, and 7 bases lay in between. The CDR3 contains 15 residues. CDR3 region: CATSRADGGANVLTF. Here the CDR3 DNA reads TGTGCCACCAGCAGAGCTGATGGTGGGGCCAACGTCCTGACTTTC.

This clonotype was recorded at least ten times. This chain connects TRBV29-1 to TRBJ2-5; D gene unclear. Germline values: CDR1 SQVTM, CDR2 ANQGSEA. V was cut by 3 bases and J by 1 base, with 9 bases left in between. The CDR3 is 13 residues long. The CDR3 bases are TGCAGCGTTGACATGGCGGCCCAAGAGACCCAGTACTTC. Its protein is CSVDMAAQETQYF.

V usage is TRBV20-1 and J usage is TRBJ2-3; perhaps TRBD2 as D (6 bases). This CDR3 contains 13 residues. V lost 3 bases to trimming and J lost 3 bases, with 10 bases between them. The V gene's germline CDR1 is DFQATT and CDR2 SNEGSKA (reference sequence). The CDR3 region has the DNA TGCAGTGCTAGGGAGGAGGGAACAGATACGCAGTATTTT. Protein product: CSAREEGTDTQYF.

Remarks on this clonotype: Germline is not matched at one junction end, which may reflect a read error. The V and J genes are TRBV7-2 and TRBJ1-1; the match to TRBD1 covers 12 bases. CDR3 length: 15 residues. Germline-derived CDR1 and CDR2 are SGHTA and FQGNSA. The CDR3 DNA is TGCGCCAGCAGCAATGTCGGGACAGGGGGCGCTGAAGCTTTCTTT. It codes for CASSNVGTGGAEAFF.

A few counts support this clonotype. The chain joins TRBV4-2 to TRBJ2-7; 7 positions agree with TRBD2. Germline V gene data show CDR1 as LGHNA and CDR2 as YNFKEQ. The J segment lost 4 bases and the V segment lost 0 bases, leaving 3 bases of the junction unmatched. The CDR3 length is 14 residues. The DNA of the CDR3 is TGTGCCAGCAGCCAAGATCTGGGGGGGTACGAGCAGTACTTC. Translation: CASSQDLGGYEQYF.

The chain combines TRBV10-3 with TRBJ2-3; 15 bases map to TRBD2. V shed 4 bases and J 4 bases; nucleotides not matched to a gene: 6. Germline CDR1 reads ENHRY; CDR2 reads SYGVKD. The CDR3 totals 17 residues. CDR3 sequence (DNA): TGTGCCATCAGTGGGACTAGCGGGAGGGCCGGTGCAGATACGCAGTATTTT. This codes for CAISGTSGRAGADTQYF.

CDR3 loop: CASSQRQSDTQYF. DNA of the CDR3: TGTGCCAGCAGCCAAAGACAGAGCGATACGCAGTATTTT. The chain employs TRBV7-9 and TRBJ2-3, with D possibly being TRBD1 (5 bases). With 5 bases removed from V and 6 bases from J, the gap between germline ends came to 12 bases. The CDR3 totals 13 residues. Germline loops: CDR1 SEHNR, CDR2 FQNEAQ (reference sequence).

This chain uses TRBV21-1 with TRBJ1-1; the table's D call, TRBD1, was not checked against the DNA. TRBV21-1 is termed a pseudogene. The CDR3 consists of 15 residues. For the CDR3, the DNA is TGTGCCAGTAGTTCAGATGGGGCGGGGAACACTGAAGCTTTCTTT. Amino acids: CASSSDGAGNTEAFF.

The J gene is TRBJ1-5, the V gene TRBV20-1, with TRBD1 matching over 9 bases. The CDR3 has 14 residues. Germline V gene lookup returns CDR1 DFQATT and CDR2 SNEGSKA (reference sequence). V lost 6 bases, J lost 8 bases, and 11 bases stayed unmatched. CDR3 coding DNA: TGCAGTGCCAGTACAGGGGGCCTAGGGGAGCCCCAGCATTTT. As protein: CSASTGGLGEPQHF.

This clonotype came up a few times. This sequence joins TRBV20-1 and TRBJ2-5, with 9 bases matching TRBD2. J was trimmed by 4 bases and V by 3 bases; bases with no gene match: 3. The CDR3 is 13 amino acids. Germline CDR1 DFQATT, CDR2 SNEGSKA (reference sequence). CDR3 bases: TGCAGTGCTAGCGTAGCGGGGGTAGAGACCCAGTACTTC. It is translated as CSASVAGVETQYF.

The chain uses TRBV6-6 and TRBJ2-3, with D perhaps matching TRBD1 (6 bases). Trimming cost V 1 base and J 3 bases, with 11 bases left between them. CDR1 and CDR2 (germline): MNHNY, SVGAGI (reference sequence). The CDR3 is 15 amino acids. CDR3 sequence reads: CASSYYTGKTDTQYF. CDR3 nucleotide sequence: TGTGCCAGCAGTTACTACACAGGGAAAACAGATACGCAGTATTTT.

The chain combines TRBV29-1 with TRBJ2-3; D is undetermined. The CDR3 spans 11 residues. The V and J ends lost 4 bases and 0 bases respectively, with 2 bases between them. The germline CDR1 and CDR2 sequences are SQVTM and ANQGSEA. The DNA of the CDR3 is TGCAGCGTTGCCAGCACAGATACGCAGTATTTT. It codes for CSVASTDTQYF.

The rearrangement uses TRBV7-9 and TRBJ2-1, with TRBD2 as a possible D gene (6 bases). Per germline, CDR1 SEHNR and CDR2 FQNEAQ (reference sequence). CDR3 length: 13 amino acids. V lost 2 bases, J lost 10 bases, and 12 bases lay in between. The CDR3 reads CASSLFLAREQFF. In DNA, the CDR3 is TGTGCCAGCAGCTTATTTCTAGCGCGAGAGCAGTTCTTC. Supplemented by reference TRBV7-9 and TRBJ2-1, the full variable domain reads DTGVSQNPRHKITKRGQNVTFRCDPISEHNRLYWYRQTLGQGPEFLTYFQNEAQLEKSRLLSDRFSAERPKGSFSTLEIQRTEQGDSAMYLCASSLFLAREQFFGPGTRLTVL.

CDR3 protein: CASNLAGGIRETQYF. The DNA of the CDR3 is TGTGCCAGCAACTTAGCGGGGGGAATCCGAGAGACCCAGTACTTC. The chain joins TRBV2 to TRBJ2-5, with 10 positions matching TRBD2. Trimming removed 7 bases from V and 4 bases from J; junction bases left unmatched: 9. Germline V CDR1 and CDR2: SNHLY, FYNNEI. This CDR3 has 15 residues.

This chain links TRBV7-9 with TRBJ1-2; 9 bases map to TRBD1. J gave up 6 bases and V 3 bases, and 5 bases lay outside the gene matches. CDR1 SEHNR and CDR2 FQNEAQ come from the germline V gene (reference sequence). The CDR3 consists of 14 residues. This CDR3 is CASSFGYRGHGYTF. In DNA form, the CDR3 reads TGTGCCAGCAGCTTTGGGTACAGGGGGCATGGCTACACCTTC.